One and the same sample provided the 19 T cell receptor beta chains below, sequenced in a study of early T cells in non-severe SARS-CoV-2 infection. TCRdb ran MiXCR on the 5' RACE reads and lists one entry per CDR3 protein. In the table there are 25,000 to 35,000 distinct CDR3 sequences, about 6% of which are singletons. Source material: whole blood. The receptors were gathered from an adult who was a healthcare worker with PCR-confirmed SARS-CoV-2 infection or an uninfected control (not recorded which).

The sample holds many counts of this clonotype. The rearrangement joins TRBV12-3 or TRBV12-4 to TRBJ2-5, with a weak D call TRBD2 (6 bases). V was cut by 1 base and J by 3 bases, with 6 bases left in between. There are 13 residues in the CDR3. The CDR3: CASSLGGEETQYF. Here the CDR3 DNA reads TGTGCCAGCAGTTTAGGCGGGGAAGAGACCCAGTACTTC.

The V and J genes are TRBV11-2 and TRBJ2-5; possibly TRBD1 for D (6 bases). With 1 base removed from V and 2 bases from J, the gap between germline ends came to 14 bases. Germline CDR1 and CDR2: SGHAT and FQNNGV. The CDR3 loop spans 16 amino acids. The DNA of the CDR3 is TGTGCCAGCAGCTTAGGTAGGGGGAGACGACAAGAGACCCAGTACTTC. This translates into CASSLGRGRRQETQYF.

In its sample, this clonotype was seen a few times. J is TRBJ2-1 and V is TRBV12-3 or TRBV12-4; D possibly corresponds to TRBD2 (5 bases). CDR3 length equals 15 residues. With 3 bases removed from V and 0 bases from J, the gap between germline ends came to 9 bases. The CDR3 DNA reads TGTGCCAGCAGTTTTGAGGGCCGCTCCTACAATGAGCAGTTCTTC. Translation gives CASSFEGRSYNEQFF.

This clonotype was detected ten times or more. The chain is built from TRBV7-3 and TRBJ2-1; a weak D match, TRBD1 (6 bases). This CDR3 has 15 amino acids. Germline V gene data show CDR1 as SGHTA and CDR2 as FQGTGA. The V end was cut by 2 bases, the J end by 0 bases, with 8 bases between. In DNA, the CDR3 is TGTGCCAGCAGCTTACAGGGGAGCTCCTACAATGAGCAGTTCTTC. Translation: CASSLQGSSYNEQFF.

This clonotype was observed many times. The gene calls are TRBV2 and TRBJ1-4, with a weak D call TRBD1 (6 bases). The V gene lost 2 bases and the J gene lost 4 bases, with 11 bases spanning the gap. CDR1 is SNHLY and CDR2 is FYNNEI in the germline V gene. This CDR3 region has 15 residues. CDR3 bases: TGTGCCAGCAGTGAATCGGGACAAGTTAATGAAAAACTGTTTTTT. It yields the protein CASSESGQVNEKLFF.

This clonotype was seen more than once but under ten times. J is TRBJ2-4 and V is TRBV18; 7 bases map to TRBD2. Losses at the gene ends were 3 bases for V and 1 base for J; bases not matched to a gene: 12. Germline loops: CDR1 KGHSH, CDR2 LQKENI. The CDR3 is made up of 18 amino acids. The CDR3 region has the DNA TGTGCCAGCTCACCTGGGGGGGTCGGAGTTGAGGCCAAAAACATTCAGTACTTC. This encodes CASSPGGVGVEAKNIQYF.

This clonotype has ten or more counts. The chain joins TRBV29-1 to TRBJ2-3; the D gene could be TRBD1 or TRBD2 (5 bases each). V lost 4 bases and J lost 9, with 11 bases in between. The CDR3 totals 11 residues. Per germline, CDR1 SQVTM and CDR2 ANQGSEA. The DNA of the CDR3 is TGCAGCGTTGGAGACAGAGGGACGCAGTATTTT. Amino acids: CSVGDRGTQYF.

This clonotype was counted at least ten times. The V and J genes are TRBV5-1 and TRBJ1-1, with D possibly matching TRBD1 (6 bases). Looked up from germline, CDR1 is SGHRS and CDR2 is YFSETQ. The CDR3 spans 13 residues. V lost 3 bases to trimming and J lost 2 bases, with 8 bases between them. The CDR3 region has the DNA TGCGCCAGCAGCTCGACAGGCAACACTGAAGCTTTCTTT. It yields the protein CASSSTGNTEAFF.

This clonotype came up many times. This chain connects TRBV7-3 to TRBJ1-3; D remains unclear. V dropped 4 bases and J dropped 2 bases, with 9 bases sitting between them. This CDR3 contains 14 residues. Germline CDR1 and CDR2: SGHTA and FQGTGA. The CDR3 loop is CASSSRGAGNTIYF. In nucleotides, the CDR3 is TGTGCCAGCAGCTCCCGGGGAGCTGGAAACACCATATATTTT. The variable domain in full, completed from reference TRBV7-3 and TRBJ1-3, reads GAGVSQTPSNKVTEKGKYVELRCDPISGHTALYWYRQSLGQGPEFLIYFQGTGAADDSGLPNDRFFAVRPEGSVSTLKIQRTERGDSAVYLCASSSRGAGNTIYFGEGSWLTVV.

This clonotype was seen repeatedly, ten times or more. The chain links TRBV14 to TRBJ2-1; D gene uncertain. The CDR3 is 12 amino acids. Trimming cost V 5 bases and J 7 bases, with 9 bases left between them. Germline loops: CDR1 SGHDN, CDR2 FVKESK. For the CDR3, the DNA is TGTGCCAGCAGCTGGATGCGGAATGAGCAGTTCTTC. Protein: CASSWMRNEQFF.

This clonotype was seen ten or more times. This rearrangement joins TRBV28 to TRBJ2-1, with TRBD2 matching 14 bases. The CDR3 is 20 residues long. Germline assignment: CDR1 MDHEN and CDR2 SYDVKM. The trim removed 4 bases at V and 0 bases at J, leaving 11 bases unmatched. CDR3 loop: CASSSRPGLAGAHSYNEQFF. CDR3 DNA: TGTGCCAGCAGTTCACGACCGGGACTAGCGGGAGCCCACTCCTACAATGAGCAGTTCTTC.

This clonotype was counted ten times or more. The chain uses TRBV7-9 and TRBJ2-1; 14 positions agree with TRBD2. The V gene end was trimmed by 4 bases and the J gene end by 7 bases; junction bases not matched to a gene: 3. Germline assignment: CDR1 SEHNR and CDR2 FQNEAQ (reference sequence). The CDR3 is 15 residues long. The CDR3 region has the DNA TGTGCCAGCAGCTCCAGGACTAGCGGGAGGAATGAGCAGTTCTTC. This translates into CASSSRTSGRNEQFF.

This clonotype occurred many times. The chain couples TRBV2 to TRBJ2-5; 7 nucleotides align to TRBD2. Germline CDR1 and CDR2: SNHLY and FYNNEI. This CDR3 comprises 13 residues. The ends lost 0 bases at V and 9 bases at J; junction bases unmatched: 4. CDR3 bases: TGTGCCAGCAGTGAAGCGGGGAGGGCTGCCCAGTACTTC. The encoded protein is CASSEAGRAAQYF.

This clonotype was counted many times. The rearrangement joins TRBV30 to TRBJ1-2; possible D gene TRBD1, 6 bases. V was trimmed by 2 bases and J by 4 bases, leaving 20 bases between them. The CDR3 sequence is 16 residues long. Per germline, CDR1 GTSNPN and CDR2 SVGIG (reference sequence). The CDR3 here is CAWSPPGTPAGYGYTF. The CDR3, as DNA: TGTGCCTGGAGTCCTCCCGGGACACCGGCGGGCTATGGCTACACCTTC.

Many counts were recorded for this clonotype. The gene calls are TRBV7-9 and TRBJ1-5, with unresolved D. CDR1 is SEHNR and CDR2 is FQNEAQ in the germline V gene (reference sequence). The CDR3 loop spans 18 amino acids. Trimming took off 5 bases at V and 0 bases at J, with 20 bases between the two ends. CDR3 nucleotides: TGTGCCAGCAGCCGAGCCCCCGACACGAGTTATAGCAATCAGCCCCAGCATTTT. As protein: CASSRAPDTSYSNQPQHF.

This clonotype has at least ten counts. The J gene is TRBJ2-7, the V gene TRBV10-1; D remains ambiguous. CDR1 WNHNN and CDR2 SYGVQD come from the germline V gene (reference sequence). V lost 0 bases and J 4 bases, leaving 10 bases between the germline ends. The CDR3 totals 14 residues. In DNA form, the CDR3 reads TGCGCCAGCAGTGAGTCTAGGGCAACGTACGAGCAGTACTTC. It is translated as CASSESRATYEQYF.

This clonotype was found many times. This sequence joins TRBV5-1 and TRBJ2-7; TRBD2 matches 11 bases. The CDR3 loop spans 15 amino acids. Per germline, CDR1 SGHRS and CDR2 YFSETQ. V trimming: 3 bases; J trimming: 2 bases; junction bases outside the gene matches: 4. The DNA for the CDR3 is TGCGCCAGCAGCTCCGGACTAGCGGGTCCCTACGAGCAGTACTTC. Translating it yields CASSSGLAGPYEQYF.

This chain links TRBV29-1 with TRBJ2-7; the D is unclear. The CDR3 has 11 amino acids. CDR1 and CDR2 (germline): SQVTM, ANQGSEA. Trimming shortened V by 4 bases and J by 3 bases, and 7 bases separated the two germline ends. In DNA, the CDR3 is TGCAGCGTTGTACGGGTCTACGAGCAGTACTTC. Its translation: CSVVRVYEQYF.

The CDR3 DNA follows: TGTGCCAGCAGCCCCGTGGGGAGCGGGGGGGAATACGAGCAGTACTTC. Amino acid sequence: CASSPVGSGGEYEQYF. The chain links TRBV7-2 to TRBJ2-7; 10 bases map to TRBD2. Per the germline V gene, CDR1 is SGHTA and CDR2 is FQGNSA. J lost 4 bases, V lost 5 bases, and 11 bases had no gene match. The CDR3 spans 16 residues.